A single sample is the source of the 22 T cell receptor beta chains below, sequenced in a study of read filtering for tumor transcriptome and immune sequencing. From roughly 390 ng of RNA, a library with molecular barcoded alpha/delta and beta/gamma adaptors was made. Each CDR3 protein gets one entry after TCRdb re-called the reads with MiXCR. The table lists approximately 90,000 distinct CDR3 sequences, approximately 21% of them singletons, with 10% to 12% in the top ten. Sequenced material: a population of CD138-negative cells sorted from bone marrow. The receptor set was obtained from a donor older than 35 with multiple myeloma.

This clonotype occurred a few times. The chain couples TRBV3-1 to TRBJ2-5, with D unclear. The germline V gene encodes CDR1 LGHDT and CDR2 YNNKEL (reference sequence). This CDR3 is built from 12 residues. Trimming removed 0 bases at V and 5 bases at J, with 4 bases between. In DNA, the CDR3 is TGTGCCAGCAGCCAAGATAGTGAGACCCAGTACTTC. Protein sequence: CASSQDSETQYF.

This clonotype turned up a few times. V gene TRBV10-3 combines with J gene TRBJ1-5, with D uncertain. The V gene's germline CDR1 is ENHRY and CDR2 SYGVKD. The CDR3 totals 15 residues. V was shortened by 3 bases and J by 3 bases, with 12 bases between the two germline ends. The CDR3 sequence: CAISDHDGYNQPQHF. The CDR3 coding sequence is TGTGCCATCAGTGACCACGACGGATACAATCAGCCCCAGCATTTT.

A remark on this clonotype: This may come from a read error, since a much larger clone is one base off. V usage is TRBV20-1 and J usage is TRBJ2-6; D perhaps matches TRBD1 (6 bases). Germline lookup yields CDR1 DFQATT and CDR2 SNEGSKA (reference sequence). The CDR3 has 14 amino acids. CDR3 region: CNASGGTGANVLTF. The CDR3 DNA reads as TGCAATGCTAGTGGGGGCACTGGGGCCAACGTCCTGACTTTC.

The table lists this clonotype with many counts. The V gene is TRBV5-1, the J gene TRBJ2-2; 9 bases match TRBD2. This CDR3 has 16 residues. Germline-derived CDR1 and CDR2 are SGHRS and YFSETQ. The ends lost 1 base at V and 3 bases at J; junction bases unmatched: 4. Here the CDR3 reads CASSLLASGDTGELFF. The CDR3 DNA reads TGCGCCAGCAGCTTGTTGGCTAGCGGGGACACCGGGGAGCTGTTTTTT.

This clonotype showed up just a few times. V is TRBV6-1 and J is TRBJ2-4, with D possibly being TRBD1 (6 bases). With 6 bases removed from V and 4 bases from J, the gap between germline ends came to 16 bases. The CDR3 totals 15 residues. Germline CDR1 is MNHNS and CDR2 is SASEGT. This chain's CDR3 is CASRTGQHSKNIQYF. The CDR3 DNA reads as TGTGCCAGCAGAACAGGACAGCATTCAAAAAACATTCAGTACTTC.

Ten or more counts support this clonotype. This chain connects TRBV6-6 to TRBJ2-1, with 12 bases lining up with TRBD2. Germline loops: CDR1 MNHNY, CDR2 SVGAGI (reference sequence). The ends lost 6 bases at V and 6 bases at J; junction bases unmatched: 6. This CDR3 contains 15 residues. CDR3 protein: CASSSTSGGINEQFF. The DNA for the CDR3 is TGTGCCAGCAGCTCGACTAGCGGGGGAATCAATGAGCAGTTCTTC.

This clonotype came up many times. The V gene is TRBV5-1, the J gene TRBJ2-3; the D is unclear. The ends were cut back, 5 bases at V and 0 bases at J, with 7 bases in the middle. Germline-derived CDR1 and CDR2 are SGHRS and YFSETQ. There are 13 residues in the CDR3. The DNA of the CDR3 is TGCGCCAGCAGGTTATTTAGCACAGATACGCAGTATTTT. This translates into CASRLFSTDTQYF.

To note about this clonotype: One junction end does not reproduce the germline sequence, and a read error may be involved. J is TRBJ1-2 and V is TRBV28; perhaps TRBD1 as D (5 bases). Germline loops: CDR1 MDHEN, CDR2 SYDVKM. This CDR3 spans 14 amino acids. In DNA, the CDR3 is TGTGCCAGCAGTCCTGAAAGGGGCGCGAATGGCTTCACCTTC. Its protein is CASSPERGANGFTF.

At least ten counts were recorded for this clonotype. The rearrangement links TRBV7-8 to TRBJ2-1; 8 bases match TRBD2. The CDR3 runs 17 residues. CDR1 and CDR2 from the germline V gene are SGHVS and FQNEAQ. V trimming: 0 bases; J trimming: 6 bases; junction bases outside the gene matches: 10. The CDR3, as DNA: TGTGCCAGCAGCTTAGCGGTAGCGGGGAAAGTCTCCAATGAGCAGTTCTTC. Protein sequence: CASSLAVAGKVSNEQFF.

This clonotype was observed a few times. The chain carries TRBV5-1 and TRBJ1-5; TRBD1 might be the D (6 bases). CDR3 length: 15 residues. The germline CDR1 and CDR2 sequences are SGHRS and YFSETQ. Deletions cut 2 bases from V and 7 bases from J, with 16 bases between. CDR3 sequence reads: CASSLGTGFVQPQHF. The DNA for the CDR3 is TGCGCCAGCAGCTTAGGAACAGGGTTTGTGCAGCCCCAGCATTTT.

Concerning this clonotype itself: A much larger clone differs by one base, so this may be a read error. This chain joins TRBV7-2 and TRBJ2-1; the match to TRBD2 covers 9 bases. Germline CDR1 is SGHTA and CDR2 is FQGNSA. The V gene end was trimmed by 4 bases and the J gene end by 8 bases; junction bases not matched to a gene: 9. This CDR3 contains 15 residues. The DNA for the CDR3 is TGTGCCAGCAGCTGGAGGGGACTAGCTCACGATGAGCAGTTCTTC. It codes for CASSWRGLAHDEQFF.

This clonotype was seen ten or more times. One junction end disagrees with the germline gene, perhaps due to a read error. The V call is TRBV3-1, the J call TRBJ1-2, with a tentative D call TRBD1 (6 bases). CDR1 LGHDT and CDR2 YNNKEL come from the germline V gene (reference sequence). The length of the CDR3 is 14 residues. CDR3 protein: CASRQETGRKGYTF. CDR3 nucleotides: TGTGCCAGCAGGCAAGAAACAGGGCGGAAAGGCTACACCTTC.

This clonotype was picked up many times. The chain uses TRBV5-1 and TRBJ2-2, with unresolved D. CDR1 and CDR2 from the germline V gene are SGHRS and YFSETQ. The CDR3 spans 14 residues. V lost 0 bases, J lost 4 bases, and 7 bases lay in between. CDR3 DNA sequence: TGCGCCAGCAGCTTGGGGACCGTCACCGGGGAGCTGTTTTTT. Amino acids: CASSLGTVTGELFF.

This clonotype was seen many times. The chain links TRBV29-1 to TRBJ2-2; either TRBD1 or TRBD2 may fit D (6 bases each). The germline V gene has CDR1 SQVTM and CDR2 ANQGSEA. V lost 6 bases and J lost 0, with 14 bases in between. The CDR3 is 15 amino acids. The DNA of the CDR3 is TGCAGCGTCCCTAAGGGGGGACCGAACACCGGGGAGCTGTTTTTT. It specifies CSVPKGGPNTGELFF.

In this sample, this clonotype turned up once. A much larger clone differs from this one at a single base, so this may be a read error. The CDR3 does not end in the conserved phenylalanine or tryptophan, so this is likely a read error. The chain is built from TRBV7-6 and TRBJ1-6; 9 positions agree with TRBD1. CDR1 SGHVS and CDR2 FNYEAQ come from the germline V gene. The CDR3 is 15 residues long. V was pared by 4 bases and J by 5 bases, with 3 bases of the junction left unmatched. CDR3 bases: TGTGCCAGCAGCTCCGGGACAGGGCATAATTCACCCCTCCACCTT. It translates to CASSSGTGHNSPLHL.

Many counts were recorded for this clonotype. The rearrangement links TRBV7-3 to TRBJ2-5, with D perhaps assigned TRBD1 or TRBD2 (6 bases each). Germline V gene sequence: CDR1 SGHTA, CDR2 FQGTGA. The V end lost 6 bases, the J end lost 5 bases, and 19 bases lay between the germline ends. The CDR3 spans 15 residues. CDR3 residues: CASSLTGGGVETQYF. For the CDR3, the DNA is TGTGCCAGCAGTTTGACCGGGGGCGGTGTGGAGACCCAGTACTTC. Together with reference TRBV7-3 and TRBJ2-5, the CDR3 gives the full variable domain: GAGVSQTPSNKVTEKGKYVELRCDPISGHTALYWYRQSLGQGPEFLIYFQGTGAADDSGLPNDRFFAVRPEGSVSTLKIQRTERGDSAVYLCASSLTGGGVETQYFGPGTRLLVL.

This clonotype was seen ten or more times. J is TRBJ2-7 and V is TRBV20-1, with TRBD2 matching 7 bases. The germline V gene has CDR1 DFQATT and CDR2 SNEGSKA (reference sequence). The junction had 12 bases not matched to a gene; V was cut back by 0 bases and J by 7 bases. The CDR3 spans 15 residues. The CDR3 DNA sequence: TGCAGTGCTAGAGATGGGAGGGTCCCGGAAAGGGAGCAGTACTTC. Translated, it gives CSARDGRVPEREQYF.

This clonotype was found a few times. The chain is built from TRBV9 and TRBJ2-7; D may be TRBD2 (6 bases). This CDR3 region has 16 residues. V was clipped by 0 bases and J by 4 bases, with 17 bases between them. Germline V gene data show CDR1 as SGDLS and CDR2 as YYNGEE. The CDR3 loop is CASSVAVLAPYYEQYF. The CDR3 nucleotides are TGTGCCAGCAGCGTAGCCGTACTAGCTCCCTATTACGAGCAGTACTTC.

This clonotype has a handful of counts. This sequence joins TRBV11-2 and TRBJ2-5; D is possibly TRBD2 (6 bases). V shed 8 bases and J shed 2 bases, with 12 bases lying between them. The CDR3 has 13 residues. In germline, CDR1 is SGHAT, CDR2 FQNNGV. CDR3 in DNA: TGTGCCAGCGCTAATGGGGGGCAAGAGACCCAGTACTTC. As protein: CASANGGQETQYF.

At least ten counts were recorded for this clonotype. The J gene is TRBJ2-5, the V gene TRBV29-1; 7 bases are shared with TRBD1. This CDR3 is 12 amino acids long. The germline CDR1 and CDR2 sequences are SQVTM and ANQGSEA. V was pared by 2 bases and J by 7 bases, with 4 bases of the junction left unmatched. CDR3 sequence (DNA): TGCAGCGTTGAAATTCCAGGGGGGACCCAGTACTTC. It yields the protein CSVEIPGGTQYF.

This clonotype was counted ten times or more. This sequence joins TRBV5-1 and TRBJ1-1; 7 positions match TRBD1. This CDR3 region has 14 residues. Losses at the gene ends were 4 bases for V and 2 bases for J; bases not matched to a gene: 5. CDR1 SGHRS and CDR2 YFSETQ come from the germline V gene. CDR3 coding DNA: TGCGCCAGCAGCCAAGGGACAGTCAACACTGAAGCTTTCTTT. This sequence encodes CASSQGTVNTEAFF.

At least ten counts were recorded for this clonotype. The V call is TRBV20-1, the J call TRBJ1-6, with D perhaps TRBD1 (5 bases). The ends were cut back, 6 bases at V and 9 bases at J, with 18 bases in the middle. Germline V gene data show CDR1 as DFQATT and CDR2 as SNEGSKA (reference sequence). This CDR3 has 14 residues. CDR3 DNA sequence: TGCAGTGCGATAGAGGGGAAGATCGGTTCACCCCTCCACTTT. Its protein is CSAIEGKIGSPLHF.